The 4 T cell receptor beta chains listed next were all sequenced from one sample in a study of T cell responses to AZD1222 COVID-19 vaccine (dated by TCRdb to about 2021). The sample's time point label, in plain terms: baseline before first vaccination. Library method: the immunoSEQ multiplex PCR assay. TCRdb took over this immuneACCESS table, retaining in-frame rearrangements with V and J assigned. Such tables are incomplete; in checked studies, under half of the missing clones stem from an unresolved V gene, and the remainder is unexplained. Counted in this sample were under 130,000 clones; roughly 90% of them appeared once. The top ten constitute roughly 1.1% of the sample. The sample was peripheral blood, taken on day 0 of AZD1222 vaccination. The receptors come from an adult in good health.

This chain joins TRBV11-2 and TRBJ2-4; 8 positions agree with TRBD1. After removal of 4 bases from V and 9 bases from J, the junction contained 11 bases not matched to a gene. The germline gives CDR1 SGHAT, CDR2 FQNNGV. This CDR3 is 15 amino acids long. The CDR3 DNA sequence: TGTGCCAGCAGCTGGTCGGGACAGGCAAGTGGCATTCAGTACTTC. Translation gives CASSWSGQASGIQYF. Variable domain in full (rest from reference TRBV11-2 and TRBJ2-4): EAGVAQSPRYKIIEKRQSVAFWCNPISGHATLYWYQQILGQGPKLLIQFQNNGVVDDSQLPKDRFSAERLKGVDSTLKIQPAKLEDSAVYLCASSWSGQASGIQYFGAGTRLSVL.

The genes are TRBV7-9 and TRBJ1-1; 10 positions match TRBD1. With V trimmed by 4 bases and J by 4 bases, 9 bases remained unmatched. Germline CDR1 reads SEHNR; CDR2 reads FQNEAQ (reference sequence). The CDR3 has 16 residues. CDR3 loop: CASSSPGQGRSTEAFF. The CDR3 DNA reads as TGTGCCAGCAGCTCGCCGGGACAGGGGAGGAGCACTGAAGCTTTCTTT. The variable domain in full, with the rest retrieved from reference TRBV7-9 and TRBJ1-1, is DTGVSQNPRHKITKRGQNVTFRCDPISEHNRLYWYRQTLGQGPEFLTYFQNEAQLEKSRLLSDRFSAERPKGSFSTLEIQRTEQGDSAMYLCASSSPGQGRSTEAFFGQGTRLTVV.

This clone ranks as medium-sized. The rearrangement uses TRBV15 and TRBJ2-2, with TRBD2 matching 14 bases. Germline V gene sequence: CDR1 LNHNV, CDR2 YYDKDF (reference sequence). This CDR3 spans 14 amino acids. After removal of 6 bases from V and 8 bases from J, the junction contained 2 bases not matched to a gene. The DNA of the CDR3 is TGTGCCACCAGGGGACTAGCGGGAGCAGGGGAGCTGTTTTTT. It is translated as CATRGLAGAGELFF.

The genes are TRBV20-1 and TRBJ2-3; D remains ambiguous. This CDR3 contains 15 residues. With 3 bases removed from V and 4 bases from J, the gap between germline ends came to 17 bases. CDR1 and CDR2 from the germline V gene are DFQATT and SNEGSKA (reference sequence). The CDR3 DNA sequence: TGCAGTGCTAGTGGGTGGGGAATGGGCCCAGATACGCAGTATTTT. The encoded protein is CSASGWGMGPDTQYF.